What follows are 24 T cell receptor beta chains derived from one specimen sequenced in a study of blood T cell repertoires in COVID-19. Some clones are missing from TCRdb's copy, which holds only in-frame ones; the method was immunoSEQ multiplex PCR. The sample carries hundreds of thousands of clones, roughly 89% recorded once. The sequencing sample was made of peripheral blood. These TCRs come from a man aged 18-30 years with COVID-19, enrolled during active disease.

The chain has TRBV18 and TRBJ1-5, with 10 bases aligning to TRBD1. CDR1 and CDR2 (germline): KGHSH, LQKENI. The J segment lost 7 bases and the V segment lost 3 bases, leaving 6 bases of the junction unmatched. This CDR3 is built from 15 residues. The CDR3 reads CASSPGTGDLQPQHF. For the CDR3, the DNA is TGTGCCAGCTCACCGGGGACAGGGGACTTGCAGCCCCAGCATTTT.

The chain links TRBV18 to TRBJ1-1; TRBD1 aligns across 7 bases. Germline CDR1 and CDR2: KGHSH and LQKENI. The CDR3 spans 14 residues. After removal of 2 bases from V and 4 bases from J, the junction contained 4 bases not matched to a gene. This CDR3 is CASSPDRASTEAFF. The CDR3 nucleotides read TGTGCCAGCTCACCAGACAGGGCGTCCACTGAAGCTTTCTTT.

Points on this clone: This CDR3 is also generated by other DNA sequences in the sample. Here the CDR3 DNA reads TGTGCCAGCAGTCCCCGGACAGGCGATGGCTACACCTTC. As protein: CASSPRTGDGYTF. This sequence joins TRBV12-3 or TRBV12-4 and TRBJ1-2; 7 nucleotides match TRBD1. Trimming removed 5 bases from V and 6 bases from J; junction bases left unmatched: 6. This CDR3 comprises 13 residues.

The CDR3 bases are TGCGCCAGCAGCCCACAGGGTGGCCGTACCTACGAGCAGTACTTC. This codes for CASSPQGGRTYEQYF. The genes are TRBV4-1 and TRBJ2-7; D is possibly TRBD1 (6 bases). There are 15 residues in the CDR3. The germline V gene encodes CDR1 MGHRA and CDR2 YSYEKL. Trimming removed 4 bases at V and 2 bases at J, with 15 bases between.

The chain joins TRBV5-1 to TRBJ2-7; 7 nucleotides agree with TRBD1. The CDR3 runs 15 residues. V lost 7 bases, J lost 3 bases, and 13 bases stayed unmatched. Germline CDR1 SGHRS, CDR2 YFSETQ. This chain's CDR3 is CASQTRPGQNYEQYF. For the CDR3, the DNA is TGCGCCAGCCAAACCCGCCCGGGACAGAACTACGAGCAGTACTTC.

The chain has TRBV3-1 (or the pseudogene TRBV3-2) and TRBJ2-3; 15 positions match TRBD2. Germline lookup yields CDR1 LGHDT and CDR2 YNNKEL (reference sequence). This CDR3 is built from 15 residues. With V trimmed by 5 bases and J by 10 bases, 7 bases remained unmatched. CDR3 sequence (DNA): TGTGCCAGCAGCGGCGGACTAGCGGGGGGGCCGGCGCAGTATTTT. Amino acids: CASSGGLAGGPAQYF.

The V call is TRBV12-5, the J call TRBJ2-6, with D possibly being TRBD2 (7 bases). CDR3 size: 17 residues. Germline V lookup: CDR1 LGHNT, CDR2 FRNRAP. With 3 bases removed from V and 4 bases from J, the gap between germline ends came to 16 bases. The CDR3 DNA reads TGTGCTAGTGGTTTTTGGGGAGGGGGGCGAGGGGCCAACGTCCTGACTTTC. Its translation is CASGFWGGGRGANVLTF.

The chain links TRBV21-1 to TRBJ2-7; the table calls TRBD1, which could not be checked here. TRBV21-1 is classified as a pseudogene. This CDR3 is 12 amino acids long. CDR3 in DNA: TGTGCCAGCAGCGGCAGAACCTACGAGCAGTACTTC. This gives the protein CASSGRTYEQYF.

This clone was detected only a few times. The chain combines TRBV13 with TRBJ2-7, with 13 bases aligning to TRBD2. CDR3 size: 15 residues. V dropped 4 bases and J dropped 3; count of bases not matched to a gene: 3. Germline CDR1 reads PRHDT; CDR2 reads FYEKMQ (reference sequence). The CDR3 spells CASSSGTSGNYEQYF. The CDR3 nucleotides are TGTGCCAGCAGCTCTGGGACTAGCGGGAACTACGAGCAGTACTTC. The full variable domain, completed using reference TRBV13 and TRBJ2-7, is AAGVIQSPRHLIKEKRETATLKCYPIPRHDTVYWYQQGPGQDPQFLISFYEKMQSDKGSIPDRFSAQQFSDYHSELNMSSLELGDSALYFCASSSGTSGNYEQYFGPGTRLTVT.

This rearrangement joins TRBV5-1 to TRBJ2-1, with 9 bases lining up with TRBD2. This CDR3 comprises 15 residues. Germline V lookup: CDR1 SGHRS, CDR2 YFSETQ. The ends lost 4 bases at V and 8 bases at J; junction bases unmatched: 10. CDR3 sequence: CASSPLAGGPDEQFF. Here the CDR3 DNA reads TGCGCCAGCAGCCCACTTGCGGGAGGGCCCGATGAGCAGTTCTTC.

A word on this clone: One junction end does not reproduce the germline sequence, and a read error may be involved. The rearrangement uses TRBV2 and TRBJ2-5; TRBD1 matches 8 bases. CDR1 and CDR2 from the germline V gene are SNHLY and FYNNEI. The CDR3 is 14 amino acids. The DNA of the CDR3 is TGTGCCAGCATGCTGGACAGGGACCAGGAGACCCAGTACTTC. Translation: CASMLDRDQETQYF.

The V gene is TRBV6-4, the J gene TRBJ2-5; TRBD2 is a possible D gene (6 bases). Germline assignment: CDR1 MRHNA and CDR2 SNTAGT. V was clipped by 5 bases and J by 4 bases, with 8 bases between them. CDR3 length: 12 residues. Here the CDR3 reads CASSPEGETQYF. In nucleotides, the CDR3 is TGTGCCAGCAGTCCGGAGGGAGAGACCCAGTACTTC.

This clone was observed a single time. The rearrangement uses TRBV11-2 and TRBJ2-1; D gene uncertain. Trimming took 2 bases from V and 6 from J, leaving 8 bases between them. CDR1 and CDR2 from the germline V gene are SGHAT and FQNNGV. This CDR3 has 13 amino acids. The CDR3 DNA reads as TGTGCCAGCAGCTTATCTAGTGGCAATGAGCAGTTCTTC. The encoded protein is CASSLSSGNEQFF. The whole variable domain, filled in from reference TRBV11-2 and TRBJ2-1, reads EAGVAQSPRYKIIEKRQSVAFWCNPISGHATLYWYQQILGQGPKLLIQFQNNGVVDDSQLPKDRFSAERLKGVDSTLKIQPAKLEDSAVYLCASSLSSGNEQFFGPGTRLTVL.

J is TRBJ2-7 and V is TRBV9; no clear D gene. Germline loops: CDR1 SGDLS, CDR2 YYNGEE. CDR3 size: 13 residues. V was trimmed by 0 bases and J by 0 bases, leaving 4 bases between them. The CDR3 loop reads CASSVVSSYEQYF. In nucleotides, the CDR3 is TGTGCCAGCAGCGTAGTTAGCTCCTACGAGCAGTACTTC.

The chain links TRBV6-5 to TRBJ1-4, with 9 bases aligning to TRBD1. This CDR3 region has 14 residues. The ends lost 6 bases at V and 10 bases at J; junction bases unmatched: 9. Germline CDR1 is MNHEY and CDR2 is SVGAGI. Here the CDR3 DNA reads TGTGCCAGCAGACCCGGGACAGGGTTCCGAAAACTGTTTTTT. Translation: CASRPGTGFRKLFF.

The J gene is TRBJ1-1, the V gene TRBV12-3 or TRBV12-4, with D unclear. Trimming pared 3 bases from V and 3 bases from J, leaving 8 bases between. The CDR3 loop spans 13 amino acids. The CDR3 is CASSFSRYTEAFF. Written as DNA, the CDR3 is TGTGCCAGCAGTTTTAGCAGATACACTGAAGCTTTCTTT.

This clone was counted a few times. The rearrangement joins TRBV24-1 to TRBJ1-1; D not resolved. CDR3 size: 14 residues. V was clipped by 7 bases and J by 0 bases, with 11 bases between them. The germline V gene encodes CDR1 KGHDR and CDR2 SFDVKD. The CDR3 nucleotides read TGTGCCACCAGGCCGCCCGCGATGAACACTGAAGCTTTCTTT. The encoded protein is CATRPPAMNTEAFF.

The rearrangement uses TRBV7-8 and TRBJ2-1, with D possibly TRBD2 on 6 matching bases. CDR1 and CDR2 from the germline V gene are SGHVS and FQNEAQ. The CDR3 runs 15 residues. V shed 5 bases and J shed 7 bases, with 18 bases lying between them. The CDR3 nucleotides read TGTGCCAGCAGCGGACCGAGTGGACTACGGAATGAGCAGTTCTTC. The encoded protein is CASSGPSGLRNEQFF.

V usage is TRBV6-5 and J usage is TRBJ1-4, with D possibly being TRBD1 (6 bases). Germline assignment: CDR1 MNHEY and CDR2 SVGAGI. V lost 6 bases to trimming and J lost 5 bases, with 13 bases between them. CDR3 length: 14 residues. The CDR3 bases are TGTGCCAGCAGCTCCCGGACAGTGAATGAAAAACTGTTTTTT. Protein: CASSSRTVNEKLFF.

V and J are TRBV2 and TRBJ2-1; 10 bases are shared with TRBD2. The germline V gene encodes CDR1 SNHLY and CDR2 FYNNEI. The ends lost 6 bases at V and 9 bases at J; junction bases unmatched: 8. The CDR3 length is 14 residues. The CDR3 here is CASRMGLAIVEQFF. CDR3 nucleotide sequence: TGTGCCAGCAGAATGGGACTAGCGATCGTTGAGCAGTTCTTC.

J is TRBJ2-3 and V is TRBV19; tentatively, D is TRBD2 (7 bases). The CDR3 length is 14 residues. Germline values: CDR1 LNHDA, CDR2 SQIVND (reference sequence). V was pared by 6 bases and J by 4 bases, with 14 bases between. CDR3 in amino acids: CASSGGTWADTQYF. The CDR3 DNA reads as TGTGCCAGTAGCGGGGGGACATGGGCAGATACGCAGTATTTT.

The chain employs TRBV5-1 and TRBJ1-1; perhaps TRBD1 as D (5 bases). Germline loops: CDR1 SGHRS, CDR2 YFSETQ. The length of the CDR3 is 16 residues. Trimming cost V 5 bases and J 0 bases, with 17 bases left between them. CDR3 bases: TGCGCCAGCAGTTTTGGGGCCGGCCGGATGAACACTGAAGCTTTCTTT. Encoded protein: CASSFGAGRMNTEAFF.

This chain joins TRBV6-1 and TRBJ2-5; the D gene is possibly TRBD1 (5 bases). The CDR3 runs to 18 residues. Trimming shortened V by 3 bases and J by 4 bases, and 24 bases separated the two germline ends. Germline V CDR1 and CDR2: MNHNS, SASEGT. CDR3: CASSDHGAAGRGRETQYF. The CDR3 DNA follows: TGTGCCAGCAGTGACCATGGGGCGGCAGGCCGAGGTAGAGAGACCCAGTACTTC.

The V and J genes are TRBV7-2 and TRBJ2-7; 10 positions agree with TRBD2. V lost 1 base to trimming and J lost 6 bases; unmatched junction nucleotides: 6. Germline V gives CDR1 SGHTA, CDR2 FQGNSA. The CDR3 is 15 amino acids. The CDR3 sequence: CASSLGLAGVSEQYF. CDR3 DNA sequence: TGTGCCAGCAGCTTAGGCCTAGCGGGAGTTTCCGAGCAGTACTTC.